This TCR beta chain was obtained from a study of cytomegalovirus exposure and HLA in healthy donors. Whole-study results and caveats: Available immune exposure information was restricted to CMV serostatus only.

Primers: 60 Vbeta forward and 13 Jbeta reverse. In the source study's methods: About 10 million shared chains were among approximately 80 million unique TCR beta chains counted in a later analysis. Using immunoSEQ multiplex PCR, the repertoire was profiled, and TCRdb retains in-frame clones only, with some absent. V, J and clone size reflect that table, while D and trimming were determined from the DNA. The sample totals 150,000 to 200,000 clones. For this clone: What it recognizes is unknown.

The CDR3 contains 15 residues. Germline-derived CDR1 and CDR2 are MNHNY and SVGAGI (reference sequence). V was pared by 6 bases and J by 5 bases, with 8 bases of the junction left unmatched. This receptor was identified in a man aged 25 to 40 in good health and CMV-seronegative. V is TRBV6-6 and J is TRBJ1-5, with TRBD1 identical over 9 bases. Sequencing was done on a sample of PBMCs. In DNA form, the CDR3 reads TGTGCCAGCAGCAAGCCTCGGACAGGGGATCAGCCCCAGCATTTT. This gives the protein CASSKPRTGDQPQHF.